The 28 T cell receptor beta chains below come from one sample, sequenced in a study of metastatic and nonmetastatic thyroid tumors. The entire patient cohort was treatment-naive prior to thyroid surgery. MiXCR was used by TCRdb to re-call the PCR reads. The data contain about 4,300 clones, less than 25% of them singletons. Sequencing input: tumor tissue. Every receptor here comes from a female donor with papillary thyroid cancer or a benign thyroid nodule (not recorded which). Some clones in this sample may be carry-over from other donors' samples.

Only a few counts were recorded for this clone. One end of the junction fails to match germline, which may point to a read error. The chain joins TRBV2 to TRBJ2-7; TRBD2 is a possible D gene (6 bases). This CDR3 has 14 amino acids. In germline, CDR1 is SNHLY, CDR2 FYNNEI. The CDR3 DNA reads TGTGCCAGCACCGGACTACCAATCTCCTACGGGCAGTACTTC. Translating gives CASTGLPISYGQYF.

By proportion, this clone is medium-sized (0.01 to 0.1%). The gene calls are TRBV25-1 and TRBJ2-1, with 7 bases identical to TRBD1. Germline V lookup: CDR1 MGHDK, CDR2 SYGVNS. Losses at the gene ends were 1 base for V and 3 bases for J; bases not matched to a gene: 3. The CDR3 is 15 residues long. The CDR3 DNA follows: TGTGCCAGCAGTGAATCTGGACAGGTCTACAATGAGCAGTTCTTC. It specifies CASSESGQVYNEQFF.

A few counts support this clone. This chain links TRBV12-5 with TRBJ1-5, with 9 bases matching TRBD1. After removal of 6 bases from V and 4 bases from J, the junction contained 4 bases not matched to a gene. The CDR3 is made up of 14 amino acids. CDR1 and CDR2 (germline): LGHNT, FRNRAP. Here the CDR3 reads CASGAGTGNQPQHF. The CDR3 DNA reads TGTGCTAGTGGCGCCGGGACAGGGAATCAGCCCCAGCATTTT.

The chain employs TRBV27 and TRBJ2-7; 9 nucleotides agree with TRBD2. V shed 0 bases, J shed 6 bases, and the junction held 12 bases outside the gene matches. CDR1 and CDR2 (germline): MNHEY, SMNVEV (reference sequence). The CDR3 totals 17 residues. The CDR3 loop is CASSLSHGGGRASEQYF. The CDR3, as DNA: TGTGCCAGCAGTTTATCGCACGGGGGCGGGAGGGCGTCCGAGCAGTACTTC.

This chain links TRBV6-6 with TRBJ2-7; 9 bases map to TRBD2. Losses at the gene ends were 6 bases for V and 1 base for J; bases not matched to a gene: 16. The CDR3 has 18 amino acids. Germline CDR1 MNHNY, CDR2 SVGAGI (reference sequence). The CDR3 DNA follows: TGTGCCAGCAGCCGTCCCTATATGGCGGGAGGGCCTTCCTACGAGCAGTACTTC. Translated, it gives CASSRPYMAGGPSYEQYF.

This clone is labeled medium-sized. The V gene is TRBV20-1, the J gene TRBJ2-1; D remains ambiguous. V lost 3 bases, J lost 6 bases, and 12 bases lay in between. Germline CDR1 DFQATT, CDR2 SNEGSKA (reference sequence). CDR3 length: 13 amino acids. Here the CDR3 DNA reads TGCAGTGCTAGGGGCGGAAATCTCAATGAGCAGTTCTTC. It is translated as CSARGGNLNEQFF.

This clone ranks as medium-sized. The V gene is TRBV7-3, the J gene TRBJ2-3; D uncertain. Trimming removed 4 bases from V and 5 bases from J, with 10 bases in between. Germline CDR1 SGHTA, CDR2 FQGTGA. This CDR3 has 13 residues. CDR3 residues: CASSYVPGDTQYF. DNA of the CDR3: TGTGCCAGCAGCTACGTACCCGGAGATACGCAGTATTTT. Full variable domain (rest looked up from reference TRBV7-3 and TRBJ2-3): GAGVSQTPSNKVTEKGKYVELRCDPISGHTALYWYRQSLGQGPEFLIYFQGTGAADDSGLPNDRFFAVRPEGSVSTLKIQRTERGDSAVYLCASSYVPGDTQYFGPGTRLTVL.

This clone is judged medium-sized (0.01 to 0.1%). DNA of the CDR3: TGTGCCAGCAGCCCACCGGGCCCCTATGGCTACACCTTC. This sequence encodes CASSPPGPYGYTF. V and J are TRBV5-6 and TRBJ1-2, with no clear D. With 4 bases removed from V and 4 bases from J, the gap between germline ends came to 11 bases. Per the germline V gene, CDR1 is SGHDT and CDR2 is YYEEEE. This CDR3 spans 13 amino acids.

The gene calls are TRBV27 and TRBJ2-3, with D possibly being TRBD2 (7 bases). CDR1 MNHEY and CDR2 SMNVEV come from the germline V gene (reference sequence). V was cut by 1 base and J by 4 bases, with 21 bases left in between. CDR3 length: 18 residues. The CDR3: CASSLYYTRPGGPDTQYF. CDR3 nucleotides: TGTGCCAGCAGTTTATATTACACACGACCGGGGGGCCCAGATACGCAGTATTTT.

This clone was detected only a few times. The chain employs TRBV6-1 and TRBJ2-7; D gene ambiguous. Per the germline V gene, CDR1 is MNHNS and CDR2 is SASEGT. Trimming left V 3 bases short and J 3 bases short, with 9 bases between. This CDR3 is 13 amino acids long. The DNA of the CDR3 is TGTGCCAGCAGTGAGGACGGGTTCTACGAGCAGTACTTC. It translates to CASSEDGFYEQYF.

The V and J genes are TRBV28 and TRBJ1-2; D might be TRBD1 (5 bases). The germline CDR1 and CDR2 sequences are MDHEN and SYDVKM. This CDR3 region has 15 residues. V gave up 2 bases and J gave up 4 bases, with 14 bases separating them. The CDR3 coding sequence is TGTGCCAGCAGTTTAAGATGGGACTCTCTCTATGGCTACACCTTC. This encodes CASSLRWDSLYGYTF.

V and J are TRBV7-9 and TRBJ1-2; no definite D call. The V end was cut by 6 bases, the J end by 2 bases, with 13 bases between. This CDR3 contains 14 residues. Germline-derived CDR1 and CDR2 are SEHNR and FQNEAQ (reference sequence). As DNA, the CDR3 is TGTGCCAGCAGTCAAACGGTACAGAACTATGGCTACACCTTC. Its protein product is CASSQTVQNYGYTF.

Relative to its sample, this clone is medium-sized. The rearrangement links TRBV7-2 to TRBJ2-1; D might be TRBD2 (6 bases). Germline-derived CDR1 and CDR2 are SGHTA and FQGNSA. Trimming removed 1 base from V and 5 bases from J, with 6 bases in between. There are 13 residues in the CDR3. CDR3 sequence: CASSLERDNEQFF. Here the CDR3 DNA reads TGTGCCAGCAGCTTAGAGCGGGACAATGAGCAGTTCTTC.

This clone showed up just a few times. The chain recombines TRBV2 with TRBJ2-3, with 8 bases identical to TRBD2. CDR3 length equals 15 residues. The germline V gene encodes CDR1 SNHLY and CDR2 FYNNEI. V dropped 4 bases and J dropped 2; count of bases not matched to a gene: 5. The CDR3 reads CASSALAAYTDTQYF. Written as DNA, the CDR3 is TGTGCCAGCAGTGCACTAGCGGCATACACAGATACGCAGTATTTT.

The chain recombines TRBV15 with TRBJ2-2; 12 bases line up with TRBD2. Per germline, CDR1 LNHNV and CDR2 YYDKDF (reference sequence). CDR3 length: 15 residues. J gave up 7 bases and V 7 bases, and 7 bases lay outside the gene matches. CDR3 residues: CATNLRLAGDGELFF. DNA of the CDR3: TGTGCCACCAACCTCCGACTAGCGGGGGACGGGGAGCTGTTTTTT.

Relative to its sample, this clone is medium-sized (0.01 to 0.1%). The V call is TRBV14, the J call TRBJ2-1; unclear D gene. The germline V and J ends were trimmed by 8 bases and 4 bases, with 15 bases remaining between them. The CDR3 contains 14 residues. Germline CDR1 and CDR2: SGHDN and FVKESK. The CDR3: CASSRPSPYNEQFF. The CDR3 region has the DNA TGTGCCAGCTCTAGACCCTCTCCTTACAATGAGCAGTTCTTC.

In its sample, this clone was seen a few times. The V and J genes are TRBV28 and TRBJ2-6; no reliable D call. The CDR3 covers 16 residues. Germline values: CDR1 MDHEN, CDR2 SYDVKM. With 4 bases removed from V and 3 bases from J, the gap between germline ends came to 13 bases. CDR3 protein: CASSSHLPNGANVLTF. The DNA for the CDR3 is TGTGCCAGCAGTTCACACCTTCCAAATGGGGCCAACGTCCTGACTTTC.

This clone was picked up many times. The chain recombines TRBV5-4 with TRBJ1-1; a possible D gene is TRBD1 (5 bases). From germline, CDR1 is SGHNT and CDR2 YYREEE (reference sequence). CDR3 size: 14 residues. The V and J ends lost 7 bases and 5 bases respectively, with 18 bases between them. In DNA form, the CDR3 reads TGTGCCAGCGGCCACGGGGCCTCGGTAACTGAAGCTTTCTTT. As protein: CASGHGASVTEAFF.

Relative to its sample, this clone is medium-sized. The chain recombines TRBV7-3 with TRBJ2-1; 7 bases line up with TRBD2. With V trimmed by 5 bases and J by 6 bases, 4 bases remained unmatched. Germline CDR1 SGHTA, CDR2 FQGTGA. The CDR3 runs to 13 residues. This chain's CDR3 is CASSRPGGNEQFF. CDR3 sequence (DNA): TGTGCCAGCAGCCGACCGGGGGGCAATGAGCAGTTCTTC.

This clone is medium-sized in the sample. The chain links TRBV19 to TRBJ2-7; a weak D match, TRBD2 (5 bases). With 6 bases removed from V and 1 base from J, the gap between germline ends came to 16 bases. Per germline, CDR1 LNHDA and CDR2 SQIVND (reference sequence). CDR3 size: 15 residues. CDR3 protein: CASRTRDGVSYEQYF. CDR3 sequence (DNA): TGTGCCAGTAGAACCCGCGACGGGGTGTCCTACGAGCAGTACTTC.

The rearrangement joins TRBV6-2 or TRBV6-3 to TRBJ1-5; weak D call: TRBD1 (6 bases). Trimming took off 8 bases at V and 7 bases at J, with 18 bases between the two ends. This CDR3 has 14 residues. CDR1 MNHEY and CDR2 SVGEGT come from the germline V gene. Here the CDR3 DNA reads TGTGCCAGCGGCCGAACAGGGCGTGGCCAGCCCCAGCATTTT. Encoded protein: CASGRTGRGQPQHF.

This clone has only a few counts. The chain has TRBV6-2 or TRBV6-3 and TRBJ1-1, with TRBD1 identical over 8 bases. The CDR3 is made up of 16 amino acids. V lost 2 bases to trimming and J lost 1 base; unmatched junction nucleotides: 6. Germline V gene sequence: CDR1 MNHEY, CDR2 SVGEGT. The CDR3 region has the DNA TGTGCCAGCAGTTACGGGACAGGTTGGAGGAACACTGAAGCTTTCTTT. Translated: CASSYGTGWRNTEAFF.

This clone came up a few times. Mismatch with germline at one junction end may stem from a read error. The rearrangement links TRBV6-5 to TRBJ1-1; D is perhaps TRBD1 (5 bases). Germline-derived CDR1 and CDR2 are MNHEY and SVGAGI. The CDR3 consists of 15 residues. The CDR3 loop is CASSYVRGMNIEAFF. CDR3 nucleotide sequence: TGTGCCAGCAGTTACGTAAGGGGCATGAACATTGAAGCTTTCTTT.

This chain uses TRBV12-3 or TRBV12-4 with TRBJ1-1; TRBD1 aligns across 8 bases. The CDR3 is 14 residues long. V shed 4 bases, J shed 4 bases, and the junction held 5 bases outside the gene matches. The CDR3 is CASSWTGRGTEAFF. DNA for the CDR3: TGTGCCAGCAGTTGGACAGGGAGGGGCACTGAAGCTTTCTTT.

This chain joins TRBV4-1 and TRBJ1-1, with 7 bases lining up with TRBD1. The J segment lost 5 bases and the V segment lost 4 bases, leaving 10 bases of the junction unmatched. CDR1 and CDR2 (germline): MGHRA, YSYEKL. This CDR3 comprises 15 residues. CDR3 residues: CASSPFQTGRTEAFF. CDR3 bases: TGCGCCAGCAGCCCTTTCCAGACAGGGAGGACTGAAGCTTTCTTT.

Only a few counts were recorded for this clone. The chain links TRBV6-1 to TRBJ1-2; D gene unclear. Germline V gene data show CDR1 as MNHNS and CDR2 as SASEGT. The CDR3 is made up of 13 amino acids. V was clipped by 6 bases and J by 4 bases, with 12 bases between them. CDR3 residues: CASRTWDSYGYTF. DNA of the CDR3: TGTGCCAGCAGGACATGGGATAGCTATGGCTACACCTTC.

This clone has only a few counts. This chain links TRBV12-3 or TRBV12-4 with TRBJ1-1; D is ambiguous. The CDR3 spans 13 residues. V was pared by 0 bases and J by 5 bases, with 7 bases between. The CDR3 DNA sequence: TGTGCCAGCAGTTTAGCGTCGGGTACTGAAGCTTTCTTT. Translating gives CASSLASGTEAFF.

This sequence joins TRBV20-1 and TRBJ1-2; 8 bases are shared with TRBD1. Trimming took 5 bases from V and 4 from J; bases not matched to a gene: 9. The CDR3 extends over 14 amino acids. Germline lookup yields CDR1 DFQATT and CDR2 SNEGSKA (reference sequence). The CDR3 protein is CSARQGATGYGYTF. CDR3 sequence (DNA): TGCAGTGCTCGTCAGGGGGCGACCGGCTATGGCTACACCTTC.